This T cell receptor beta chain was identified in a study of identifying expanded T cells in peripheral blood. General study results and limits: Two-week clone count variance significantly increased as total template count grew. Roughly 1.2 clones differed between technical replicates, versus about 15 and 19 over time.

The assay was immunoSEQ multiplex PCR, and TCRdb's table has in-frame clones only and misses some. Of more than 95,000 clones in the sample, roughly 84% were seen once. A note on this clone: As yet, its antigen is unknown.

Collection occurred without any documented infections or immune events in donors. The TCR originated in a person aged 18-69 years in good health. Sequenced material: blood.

The CDR3 region is CASSPTGLGNEQYF. The CDR3 nucleotides are TGTGCCAGCAGCCCGACAGGGCTTGGGAACGAGCAGTACTTC. The chain recombines TRBV7-9 with TRBJ2-7; 7 bases map to TRBD1. CDR1 SEHNR and CDR2 FQNEAQ come from the germline V gene (reference sequence). With 5 bases clipped from V and 5 bases from J, the junction kept 9 bases outside the gene matches. The CDR3 extends over 14 amino acids.